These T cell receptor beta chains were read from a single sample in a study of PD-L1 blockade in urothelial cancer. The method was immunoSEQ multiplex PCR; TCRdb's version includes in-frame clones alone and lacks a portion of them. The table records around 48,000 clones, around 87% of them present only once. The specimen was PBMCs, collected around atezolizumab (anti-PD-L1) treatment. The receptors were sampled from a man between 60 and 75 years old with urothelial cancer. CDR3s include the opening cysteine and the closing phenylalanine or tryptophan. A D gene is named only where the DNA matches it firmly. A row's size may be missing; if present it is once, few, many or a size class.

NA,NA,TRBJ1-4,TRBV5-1,CASSLEGFGEKLFF,TGCGCCAGCAGCTTGGAGGGGTTTGGTGAAAAACTGTTTTTT
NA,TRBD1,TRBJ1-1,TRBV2,CATQTGEGTEAFF,TGTGCCACACAGACAGGGGAGGGAACTGAAGCTTTCTTT
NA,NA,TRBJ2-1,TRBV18,CASSPPGRGLREQFF,TGTGCCAGCTCACCACCCGGGAGGGGGCTACGCGAGCAGTTCTTC
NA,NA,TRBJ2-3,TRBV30,CAWTPSPRGAQYF,TGTGCCTGGACCCCCTCCCCTAGGGGTGCGCAGTATTTT
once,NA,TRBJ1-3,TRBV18,CASSPGAAGNTIYF,TGTGCCAGCTCACCAGGGGCGGCAGGAAACACCATATATTTT
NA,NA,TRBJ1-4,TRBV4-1,CASSRGLGLFF,TGCGCCAGCAGCCGGGGACTAGGACTGTTTTTT
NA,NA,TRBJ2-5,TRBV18,CASSPPPNGETQYF,TGTGCCAGCTCACCACCTCCAAACGGAGAGACCCAGTACTTC
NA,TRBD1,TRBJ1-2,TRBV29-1,CSGGQRNYGYTF,TGCAGCGGGGGACAGCGCAACTATGGCTACACCTTC
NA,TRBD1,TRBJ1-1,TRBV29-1,CSVERQGLEAFF,TGCAGCGTTGAAAGACAGGGGCTCGAAGCTTTCTTT
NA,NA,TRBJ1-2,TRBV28,CASGVESRDLLGYTF,TGTGCCAGCGGAGTCGAGTCTCGAGACTTATTAGGCTACACCTTC
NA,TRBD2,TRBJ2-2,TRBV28,CASSFTSAGELFF,TGTGCCAGCAGTTTCACTAGCGCCGGGGAGCTGTTTTTT
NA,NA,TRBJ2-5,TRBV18,CASSPRHSGTQYF,TGTGCCAGCTCACCGCGGCACAGCGGGACCCAGTACTTC
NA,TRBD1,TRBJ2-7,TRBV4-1,CASSQEGQGDYEQYF,TGCGCCAGCAGCCAAGAGGGACAGGGCGACTACGAGCAGTACTTC
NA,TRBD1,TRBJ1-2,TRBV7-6,CASSLSDRDYGYTF,TGTGCCAGCAGCTTATCCGACAGGGACTATGGCTACACCTTC
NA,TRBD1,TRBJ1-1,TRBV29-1,CSVVYGTVIDTEAFF,TGCAGCGTTGTTTACGGGACAGTTATTGACACTGAAGCTTTCTTT
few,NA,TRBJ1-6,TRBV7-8,CASSPGGTNSPLHF,TGTGCCAGCAGCCCTGGAGGGACCAATTCACCCCTCCACTTT
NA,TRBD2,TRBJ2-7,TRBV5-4,CASSERGEHNYEQYF,TGTGCCAGCAGCGAGCGGGGGGAACATAACTACGAGCAGTACTTC
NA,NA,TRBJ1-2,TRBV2,CASRGQRAGFSGYTF,TGTGCCAGCAGAGGACAAAGGGCAGGTTTCTCTGGCTACACCTTC
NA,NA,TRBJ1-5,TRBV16,CASSQNVGVGQPQHF,TGTGCCAGCAGCCAAAATGTCGGGGTAGGTCAGCCCCAGCATTTT
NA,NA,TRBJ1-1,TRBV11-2,CASSLPPPGGTNTEAFF,TGTGCCAGCAGCTTACCACCTCCGGGGGGGACGAACACTGAAGCTTTCTTT
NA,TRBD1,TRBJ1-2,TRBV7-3,CASSTSGPGQGAAYTF,TGTGCCAGCAGCACTTCGGGCCCGGGACAGGGGGCCGCGTACACCTTC
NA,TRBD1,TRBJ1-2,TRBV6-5,CASRLTGNYGYTF,TGTGCCAGCAGGCTGACAGGGAACTATGGCTACACCTTC
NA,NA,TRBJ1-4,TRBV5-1,CASSWGGSEGKLFF,TGCGCCAGCAGCTGGGGGGGAAGCGAGGGAAAACTGTTTTTT
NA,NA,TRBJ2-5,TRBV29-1,CSAVLPPVSRETQYF,TGCAGCGCTGTTCTGCCTCCGGTGTCGAGAGAGACCCAGTACTTC
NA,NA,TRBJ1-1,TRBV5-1,CASSFAVGGTEAFF,TGCGCCAGCAGTTTTGCTGTCGGGGGGACTGAAGCTTTCTTT
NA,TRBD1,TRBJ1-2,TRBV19,CASSPRTGPYGYTF,TGTGCCAGTAGTCCTCGGACAGGGCCCTATGGCTACACCTTC
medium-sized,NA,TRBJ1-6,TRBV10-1,CASSEAGDSPLHF,TGCGCCAGCAGTGAGGCAGGGGACTCACCCCTCCACTTT
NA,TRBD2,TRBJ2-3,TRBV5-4,CASSRVGLAALVSTDTQYF,TGTGCCAGCAGCCGGGTAGGACTAGCGGCCCTGGTTAGCACAGATACGCAGTATTTT